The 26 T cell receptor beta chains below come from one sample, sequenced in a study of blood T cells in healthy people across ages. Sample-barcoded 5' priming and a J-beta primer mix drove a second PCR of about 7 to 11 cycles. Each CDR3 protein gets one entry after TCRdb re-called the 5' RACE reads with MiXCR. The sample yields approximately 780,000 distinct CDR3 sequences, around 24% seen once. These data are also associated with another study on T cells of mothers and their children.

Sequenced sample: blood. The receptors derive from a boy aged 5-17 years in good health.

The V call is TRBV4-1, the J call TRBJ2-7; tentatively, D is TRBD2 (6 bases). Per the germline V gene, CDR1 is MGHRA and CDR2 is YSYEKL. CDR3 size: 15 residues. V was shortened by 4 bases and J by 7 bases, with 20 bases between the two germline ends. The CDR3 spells CASSPPREAEGEQYF. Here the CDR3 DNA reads TGCGCCAGCAGCCCTCCAAGGGAGGCCGAGGGGGAGCAGTACTTC.

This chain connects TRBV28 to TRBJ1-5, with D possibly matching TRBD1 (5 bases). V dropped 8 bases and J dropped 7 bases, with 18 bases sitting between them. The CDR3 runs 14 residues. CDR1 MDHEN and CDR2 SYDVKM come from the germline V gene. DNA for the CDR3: TGTGCCAGCGCGGGGCAGGAAGTTTTGCAGCCCCAGCATTTT. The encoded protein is CASAGQEVLQPQHF.

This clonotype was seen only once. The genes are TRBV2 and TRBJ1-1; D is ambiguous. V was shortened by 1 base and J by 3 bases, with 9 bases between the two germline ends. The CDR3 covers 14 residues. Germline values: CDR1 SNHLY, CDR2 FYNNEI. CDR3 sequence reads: CASSEGSMYTEAFF. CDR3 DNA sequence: TGTGCCAGCAGTGAAGGTAGTATGTACACTGAAGCTTTCTTT.

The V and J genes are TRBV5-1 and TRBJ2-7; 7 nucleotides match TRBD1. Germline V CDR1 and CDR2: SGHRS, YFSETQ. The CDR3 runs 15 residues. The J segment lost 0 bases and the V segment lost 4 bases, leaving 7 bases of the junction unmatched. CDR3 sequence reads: CASSPDRDSSYEQYF. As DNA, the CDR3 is TGCGCCAGCAGCCCAGACAGGGACAGCTCCTACGAGCAGTACTTC.

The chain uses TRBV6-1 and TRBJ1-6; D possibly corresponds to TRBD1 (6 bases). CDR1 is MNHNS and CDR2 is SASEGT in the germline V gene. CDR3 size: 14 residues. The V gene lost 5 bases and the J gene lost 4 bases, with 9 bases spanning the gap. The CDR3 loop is CASSKGVYNSPLHF. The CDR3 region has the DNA TGTGCCAGCAGTAAGGGGGTATATAATTCACCCCTCCACTTT.

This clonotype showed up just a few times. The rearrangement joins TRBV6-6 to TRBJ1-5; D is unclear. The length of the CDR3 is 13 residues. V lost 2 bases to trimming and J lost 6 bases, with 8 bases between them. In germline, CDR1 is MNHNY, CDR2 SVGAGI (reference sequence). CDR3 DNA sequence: TGTGCCAGCAGTTACGGGGAGGGTCAGCCCCAGCATTTT. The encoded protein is CASSYGEGQPQHF.

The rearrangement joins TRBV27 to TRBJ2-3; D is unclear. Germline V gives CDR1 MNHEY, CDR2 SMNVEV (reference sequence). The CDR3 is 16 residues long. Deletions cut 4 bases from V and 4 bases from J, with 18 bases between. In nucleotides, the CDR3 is TGTGCCAGCAGTTCTCTACTCCCCAAGTACCCAGATACGCAGTATTTT. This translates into CASSSLLPKYPDTQYF.

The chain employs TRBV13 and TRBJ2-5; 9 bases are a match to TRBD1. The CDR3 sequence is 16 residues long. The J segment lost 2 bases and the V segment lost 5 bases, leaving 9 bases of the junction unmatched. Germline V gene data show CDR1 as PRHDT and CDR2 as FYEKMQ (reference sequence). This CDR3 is CASSPRGQGLQETQYF. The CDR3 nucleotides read TGTGCCAGCAGCCCACGGGGACAGGGCCTTCAAGAGACCCAGTACTTC.

CDR3 nucleotide sequence: TGCAGTGCTAGAGATGGTCGGTCCTCGGGTGGCTACACCTTC. Its translation is CSARDGRSSGGYTF. The J gene is TRBJ1-2, the V gene TRBV20-1; no definite D call. V lost 0 bases and J lost 7, with 15 bases in between. The CDR3 is 14 amino acids. Germline V gene lookup returns CDR1 DFQATT and CDR2 SNEGSKA (reference sequence).

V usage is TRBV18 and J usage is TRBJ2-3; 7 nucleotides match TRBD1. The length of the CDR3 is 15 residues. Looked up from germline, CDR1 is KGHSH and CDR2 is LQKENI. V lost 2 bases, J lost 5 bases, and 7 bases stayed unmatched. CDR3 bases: TGTGCCAGCTCACCAAGAACAGGGGCTATAGATACGCAGTATTTT. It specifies CASSPRTGAIDTQYF.

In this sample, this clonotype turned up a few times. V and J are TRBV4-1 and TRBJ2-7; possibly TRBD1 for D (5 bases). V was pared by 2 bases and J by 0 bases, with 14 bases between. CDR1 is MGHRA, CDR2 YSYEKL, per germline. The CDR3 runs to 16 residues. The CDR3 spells CASSQSLEGVSYEQYF. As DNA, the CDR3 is TGCGCCAGCAGCCAATCCCTAGAAGGGGTCTCCTACGAGCAGTACTTC.

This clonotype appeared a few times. The CDR3 DNA is TGTGCCAGCAGTTCGCCCCAGGGGGCCATGAACATTCAGTACTTC. This translates into CASSSPQGAMNIQYF. This rearrangement joins TRBV28 to TRBJ2-4, with 8 bases that match TRBD1. V lost 4 bases and J lost 7; bases outside the gene matches: 9. Germline CDR1 and CDR2: MDHEN and SYDVKM. There are 15 residues in the CDR3.

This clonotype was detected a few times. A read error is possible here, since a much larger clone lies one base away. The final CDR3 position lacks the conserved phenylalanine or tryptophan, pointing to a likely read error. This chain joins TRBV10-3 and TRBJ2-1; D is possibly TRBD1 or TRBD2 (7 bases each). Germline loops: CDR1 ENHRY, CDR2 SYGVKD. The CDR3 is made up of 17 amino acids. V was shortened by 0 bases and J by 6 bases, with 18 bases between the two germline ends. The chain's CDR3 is CAISESGGGGEINEQFL. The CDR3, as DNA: TGTGCCATCAGTGAGTCCGGGGGAGGGGGCGAAATCAATGAGCAGTTCCTC.

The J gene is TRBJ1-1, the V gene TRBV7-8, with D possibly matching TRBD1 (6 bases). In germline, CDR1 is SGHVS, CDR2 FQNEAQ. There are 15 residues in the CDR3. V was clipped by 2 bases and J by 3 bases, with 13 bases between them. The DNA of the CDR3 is TGTGCCAGCAGCTTACCGCAGTCAGGGGACACTGAAGCTTTCTTT. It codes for CASSLPQSGDTEAFF.

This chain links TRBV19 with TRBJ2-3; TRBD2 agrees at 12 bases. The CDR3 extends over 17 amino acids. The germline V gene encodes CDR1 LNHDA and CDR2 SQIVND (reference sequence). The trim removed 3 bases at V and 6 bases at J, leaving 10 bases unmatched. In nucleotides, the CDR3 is TGTGCCAGTAGTATGCATCACGGACTAGCGGGAACGGATACGCAGTATTTT. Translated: CASSMHHGLAGTDTQYF.

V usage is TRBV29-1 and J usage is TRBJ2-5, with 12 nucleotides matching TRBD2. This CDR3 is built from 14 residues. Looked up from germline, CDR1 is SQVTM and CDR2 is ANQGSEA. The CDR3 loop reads CSFSTSGGQETQYF. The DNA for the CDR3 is TGCAGTTTTTCGACTAGCGGGGGCCAAGAGACCCAGTACTTC.

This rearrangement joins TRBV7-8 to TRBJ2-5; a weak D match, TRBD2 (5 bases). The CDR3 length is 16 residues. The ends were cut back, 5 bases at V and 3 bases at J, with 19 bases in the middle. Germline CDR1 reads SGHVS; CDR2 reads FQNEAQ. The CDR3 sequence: CASSPGSDGKEETQYF. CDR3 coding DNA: TGTGCCAGCAGCCCGGGATCGGACGGAAAGGAAGAGACCCAGTACTTC.

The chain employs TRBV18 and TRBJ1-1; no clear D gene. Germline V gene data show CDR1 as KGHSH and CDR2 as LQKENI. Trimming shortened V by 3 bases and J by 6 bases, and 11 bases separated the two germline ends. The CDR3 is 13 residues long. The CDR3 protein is CASSPDRVSEAFF. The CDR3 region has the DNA TGTGCCAGCTCACCGGATCGGGTCTCTGAAGCTTTCTTT.

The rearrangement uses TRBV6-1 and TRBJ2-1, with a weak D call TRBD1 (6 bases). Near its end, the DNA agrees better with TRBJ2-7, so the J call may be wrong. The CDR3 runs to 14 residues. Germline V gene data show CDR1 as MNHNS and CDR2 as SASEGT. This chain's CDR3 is CASRPQGYSYEQYF. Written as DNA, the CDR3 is TGTGCCAGCAGGCCCCAGGGGTATTCCTACGAGCAGTACTTC.

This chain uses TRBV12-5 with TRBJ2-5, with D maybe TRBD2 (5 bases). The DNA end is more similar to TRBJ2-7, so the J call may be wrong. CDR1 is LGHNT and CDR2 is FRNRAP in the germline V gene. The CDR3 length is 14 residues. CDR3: CASGFPRGSYEQYF. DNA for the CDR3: TGTGCTAGTGGTTTCCCACGGGGATCCTACGAGCAGTACTTC.

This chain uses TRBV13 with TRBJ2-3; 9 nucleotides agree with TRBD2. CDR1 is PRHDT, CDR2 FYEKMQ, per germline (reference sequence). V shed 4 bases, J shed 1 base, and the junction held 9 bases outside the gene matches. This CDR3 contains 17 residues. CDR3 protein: CASSSIGASGGTDTQYF. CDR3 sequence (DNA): TGTGCCAGCAGCTCAATTGGGGCTAGCGGGGGCACAGATACGCAGTATTTT.

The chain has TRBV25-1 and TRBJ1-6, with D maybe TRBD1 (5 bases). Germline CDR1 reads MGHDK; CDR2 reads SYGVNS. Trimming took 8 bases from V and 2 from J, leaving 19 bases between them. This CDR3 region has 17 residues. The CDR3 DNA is TGTGCCAGCGGCTCGGGACCCTACAGGACCTATAATTCACCCCTCCACTTT. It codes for CASGSGPYRTYNSPLHF.

CDR3 DNA: TGCGCCAGCGTACGGGACAGCTCCTACGAGCAGTACTTC. As protein: CASVRDSSYEQYF. The chain is built from TRBV10-2 and TRBJ2-7; 7 nucleotides agree with TRBD1. The CDR3 is 13 residues long. The germline CDR1 and CDR2 sequences are WSHSY and SAAADI. Trimming cost V 8 bases and J 0 bases; bases outside gene matches: 4.

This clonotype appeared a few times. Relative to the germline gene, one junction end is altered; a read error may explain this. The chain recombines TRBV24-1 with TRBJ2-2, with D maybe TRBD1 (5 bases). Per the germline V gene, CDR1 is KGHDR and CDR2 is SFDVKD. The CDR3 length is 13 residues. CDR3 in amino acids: CATGDSNTGELFF. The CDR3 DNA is TGTGCCACCGGTGACAGTAACACCGGGGAGCTGTTTTTT.

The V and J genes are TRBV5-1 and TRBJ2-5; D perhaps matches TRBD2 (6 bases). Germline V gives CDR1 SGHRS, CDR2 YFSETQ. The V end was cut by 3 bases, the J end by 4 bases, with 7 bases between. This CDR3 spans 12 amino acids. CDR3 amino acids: CASSSGLETQYF. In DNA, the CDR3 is TGCGCCAGCAGCTCGGGACTAGAGACCCAGTACTTC.

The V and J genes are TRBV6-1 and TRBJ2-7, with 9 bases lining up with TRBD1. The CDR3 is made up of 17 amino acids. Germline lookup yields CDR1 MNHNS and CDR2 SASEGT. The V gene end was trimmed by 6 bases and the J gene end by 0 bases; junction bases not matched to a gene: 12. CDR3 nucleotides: TGTGCCAGCAGGGTCAGGCCGGGACAGGGAAGCTCCTACGAGCAGTACTTC. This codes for CASRVRPGQGSSYEQYF.